This passage covers 20 T cell receptor beta chains from one sample sequenced in a study of CD8 T cells in acute hepatitis C reinfection. The protocol was immunoSEQ multiplex PCR, while the TCRdb copy is restricted to in-frame clones and leaves out a portion. In the table there are fewer than 40,000 clones, approximately 83% of which are singletons. As to time point: naive CD8 control sorted from an acute-time-point sample. The sequencing sample was made of naive CD8+ T cells from PBMCs. The receptors shown here come from a woman aged 18-29 years who spontaneously cleared hepatitis C infection.

V gene TRBV11-1 combines with J gene TRBJ1-1, with TRBD1 as a possible D gene (6 bases). The germline V gene encodes CDR1 SGHAT and CDR2 FQDESV (reference sequence). The CDR3 runs to 15 residues. The V end lost 4 bases, the J end lost 8 bases, and 20 bases lay between the germline ends. The CDR3: CASSSLTRDTQEAFF. As DNA, the CDR3 is TGTGCCAGCAGCTCCCTGACCCGGGACACTCAAGAAGCTTTCTTT.

The chain employs TRBV10-1 and TRBJ1-5; no clear D. V was trimmed by 3 bases and J by 2 bases, leaving 5 bases between them. The length of the CDR3 is 13 residues. Germline V gene data show CDR1 as WNHNN and CDR2 as SYGVQD (reference sequence). The CDR3 DNA follows: TGCGCCAGCAGTGACCGGGGCAATCAGCCCCAGCATTTT. Amino acids: CASSDRGNQPQHF.

The chain links TRBV2 to TRBJ2-7; perhaps TRBD2 as D (5 bases). Looked up from germline, CDR1 is SNHLY and CDR2 is FYNNEI. V gave up 2 bases and J gave up 2 bases, with 10 bases separating them. The CDR3 sequence is 14 residues long. The CDR3 nucleotides are TGTGCCAGCAGTGAAATAGGGAGTCCCTACGAGCAGTACTTC. Protein sequence: CASSEIGSPYEQYF.

The rearrangement joins TRBV7-9 to TRBJ2-1; 12 bases agree with TRBD2. This CDR3 spans 18 amino acids. Germline assignment: CDR1 SEHNR and CDR2 FQNEAQ (reference sequence). The J segment lost 6 bases and the V segment lost 10 bases, leaving 19 bases of the junction unmatched. The chain's CDR3 is CATQWTSGNLPWPNEQFF. CDR3 coding DNA: TGTGCCACTCAGTGGACTAGCGGGAATCTCCCTTGGCCCAATGAGCAGTTCTTC.

The chain recombines TRBV2 with TRBJ2-7; D remains ambiguous. V lost 7 bases, J lost 2 bases, and 12 bases lay in between. The CDR3 consists of 13 residues. Looked up from germline, CDR1 is SNHLY and CDR2 is FYNNEI. The CDR3 sequence: CASIMQQTYEQYF. Written as DNA, the CDR3 is TGTGCCAGCATTATGCAGCAGACCTACGAGCAGTACTTC.

The CDR3 bases are TGCAGGGCCTCGGGTGAAGCTTTCTTT. Translation: CRASGEAFF. The chain couples TRBV20-1 to TRBJ1-1; no clear D gene. In germline, CDR1 is DFQATT, CDR2 SNEGSKA (reference sequence). The CDR3 contains 9 residues.

V and J are TRBV9 and TRBJ1-2; D perhaps matches TRBD1 (6 bases). The V gene lost 2 bases and the J gene lost 5 bases, with 19 bases spanning the gap. CDR1 is SGDLS and CDR2 is YYNGEE in the germline V gene. There are 16 residues in the CDR3. CDR3 sequence: CASSVGGPGSLYGYTF. The CDR3 DNA is TGTGCCAGCAGCGTGGGGGGGCCAGGGAGTTTATATGGCTACACCTTC.

The CDR3 here is CASSVGSTYEQYF. CDR3 DNA sequence: TGCGCCAGCTCGGTAGGGTCGACCTACGAGCAGTACTTC. The chain carries TRBV10-1 and TRBJ2-7; D unresolved. CDR3 length equals 13 residues. V was pared by 8 bases and J by 2 bases, with 13 bases between. The germline gives CDR1 WNHNN, CDR2 SYGVQD (reference sequence).

V gene TRBV5-4 combines with J gene TRBJ2-7; 10 bases are a match to TRBD2. The V gene's germline CDR1 is SGHNT and CDR2 YYREEE (reference sequence). The CDR3 sequence is 16 residues long. The trim removed 4 bases at V and 0 bases at J, leaving 7 bases unmatched. CDR3 coding DNA: TGTGCCAGCAGCGCACCGGGACTAGCGAGCTCCTACGAGCAGTACTTC. This codes for CASSAPGLASSYEQYF.

The chain recombines TRBV7-9 with TRBJ2-5; D call uncertain. V was trimmed by 1 base and J by 2 bases, leaving 14 bases between them. Germline V gives CDR1 SEHNR, CDR2 FQNEAQ (reference sequence). The CDR3 spans 16 residues. CDR3 bases: TGTGCCAGCAGCTTAGTTAGTGTTTTAAGTCAAGAGACCCAGTACTTC. It specifies CASSLVSVLSQETQYF.

In its sample, this clone was seen once. The J gene is TRBJ2-2, the V gene TRBV7-2; the D is unclear. This CDR3 is 15 amino acids long. Germline V lookup: CDR1 SGHTA, CDR2 FQGNSA. V lost 1 base and J lost 5, with 11 bases in between. The CDR3 loop is CASSLGLVRTGELFF. The CDR3 coding sequence is TGTGCCAGCAGCTTAGGGCTAGTGAGGACCGGGGAGCTGTTTTTT.

The CDR3 bases are TGTGCCTGGAGCCATGACCCAGGTATTACTGAAGCTTTCTTT. Protein sequence: CAWSHDPGITEAFF. This sequence joins TRBV30 and TRBJ1-1; D remains unclear. Germline V gene sequence: CDR1 GTSNPN, CDR2 SVGIG (reference sequence). Trimming stripped 3 bases from V and 5 bases from J, with 16 bases between. This CDR3 has 14 amino acids.

V gene TRBV19 combines with J gene TRBJ2-7; no definite D call. Trimming removed 1 base at V and 7 bases at J, with 11 bases between. This CDR3 has 13 residues. Germline lookup yields CDR1 LNHDA and CDR2 SQIVND (reference sequence). The CDR3: CASSIGGSWEQYF. The CDR3, as DNA: TGTGCCAGTAGTATAGGGGGAAGTTGGGAGCAGTACTTC.

This clone was found once. The chain recombines TRBV10-1 with TRBJ2-5; D call uncertain. Trimming pared 3 bases from V and 1 base from J, leaving 6 bases between. Germline loops: CDR1 WNHNN, CDR2 SYGVQD (reference sequence). The CDR3 is 13 residues long. The CDR3 nucleotides are TGCGCCAGCAGTGACAAGTTCCAAGAGACCCAGTACTTC. This encodes CASSDKFQETQYF.

This rearrangement joins TRBV19 to TRBJ1-1; D not certain. V was cut by 3 bases and J by 7 bases, with 9 bases left in between. The CDR3 covers 12 residues. Germline CDR1 and CDR2: LNHDA and SQIVND (reference sequence). The chain's CDR3 is CASSIQADEAFF. Written as DNA, the CDR3 is TGTGCCAGTAGTATTCAGGCGGATGAAGCTTTCTTT.

The chain carries TRBV5-4 and TRBJ1-1, with D unresolved. The V gene's germline CDR1 is SGHNT and CDR2 YYREEE (reference sequence). V lost 6 bases and J lost 0, with 6 bases in between. The CDR3 loop spans 12 amino acids. CDR3 amino acids: CASMSMNTEAFF. Written as DNA, the CDR3 is TGTGCCAGCATGTCAATGAACACTGAAGCTTTCTTT.

The chain carries TRBV12-5 and TRBJ2-5; 7 bases are shared with TRBD1. The germline gives CDR1 LGHNT, CDR2 FRNRAP. Trimming took 2 bases from V and 3 from J; bases not matched to a gene: 15. There are 18 residues in the CDR3. CDR3 bases: TGTGCTAGTGGTTTGCCTATACGTCCCCCGGACAGGAAAGAGACCCAGTACTTC. Translating it yields CASGLPIRPPDRKETQYF.

The chain is built from TRBV10-2 and TRBJ1-3; 9 bases fit TRBD1. The germline V gene encodes CDR1 WSHSY and CDR2 SAAADI. The CDR3 contains 16 residues. The V gene end was trimmed by 6 bases and the J gene end by 6 bases; junction bases not matched to a gene: 12. The CDR3 loop reads CASRETPGQGENTIYF. The CDR3 coding sequence is TGCGCCAGCAGGGAGACTCCGGGACAGGGAGAAAACACCATATATTTT.

This rearrangement joins TRBV11-1 to TRBJ1-2; TRBD1 is a possible D gene (6 bases). V was shortened by 6 bases and J by 8 bases, with 13 bases between the two germline ends. CDR3 length: 12 residues. Per the germline V gene, CDR1 is SGHAT and CDR2 is FQDESV (reference sequence). CDR3 loop: CASRTQGHGYTF. CDR3 nucleotides: TGTGCCAGCAGAACGCAGGGACACGGCTACACCTTC.

Notes on this clone: The CDR3 end shows no conserved phenylalanine or tryptophan, and so a read error is likely. Because the CDR3's place on the DNA is in doubt, the DNA is left out and the CDR3 is given as listed by TCRdb. The V gene is TRBV19, the J gene TRBJ1-1; the DNA was not used to check the table's D call, TRBD1. The CDR3 spans 14 amino acids, including both terminal residues. Germline CDR1 and CDR2: LNHDA and SQIVND (reference sequence). CDR3 sequence reads: CASSIGIGTEIRLV.